The next 25 T cell receptor beta chains were all read from a single sample in a study of blood T cell repertoires in COVID-19. The table came from immunoSEQ multiplex PCR; TCRdb's copy has only in-frame clones and leaves some out. In the table there are around 250,000 clones, approximately 80% of which are singletons. What was sequenced was peripheral blood. These receptor sequences come from a woman between 18 and 29 years old with acute or convalescent COVID-19.

The V call is TRBV7-3, the J call TRBJ2-1; 10 bases line up with TRBD2. Germline loops: CDR1 SGHTA, CDR2 FQGTGA. The J segment lost 4 bases and the V segment lost 5 bases, leaving 5 bases of the junction unmatched. This CDR3 comprises 15 residues. The CDR3 coding sequence is TGTGCCAGCAGCCAGGGACTAGCGTTTTACAATGAGCAGTTCTTC. It specifies CASSQGLAFYNEQFF.

The V gene is TRBV4-3, the J gene TRBJ2-3, with 7 bases identical to TRBD2. This CDR3 comprises 17 residues. V trimming: 0 bases; J trimming: 2 bases; junction bases outside the gene matches: 8. CDR1 LGHNA and CDR2 YSLEER come from the germline V gene. CDR3 sequence reads: CASSQDQHRGVTDTQYF. In DNA, the CDR3 is TGCGCCAGCAGCCAAGATCAACACCGGGGGGTCACAGATACGCAGTATTTT.

V usage is TRBV6-5 and J usage is TRBJ1-2, with D uncertain. V lost 6 bases, J lost 5 bases, and 7 bases lay in between. CDR3 size: 11 residues. CDR1 is MNHEY, CDR2 SVGAGI, per germline. DNA for the CDR3: TGTGCCAGCAGAAGGGAGTATGGCTACACCTTC. Translated, it gives CASRREYGYTF.

V is TRBV7-3 and J is TRBJ2-5; 8 positions agree with TRBD1. CDR3 size: 14 residues. V lost 4 bases to trimming and J lost 5 bases; unmatched junction nucleotides: 6. CDR1 and CDR2 (germline): SGHTA, FQGTGA. The CDR3 DNA sequence: TGTGCCAGCAGCTCGACAGGGGATGGGGAGACCCAGTACTTC. Its protein is CASSSTGDGETQYF.

In this sample, this clone turned up many times. The rearrangement joins TRBV25-1 to TRBJ2-7, with TRBD2 identical over 8 bases. The length of the CDR3 is 15 residues. The germline gives CDR1 MGHDK, CDR2 SYGVNS. The V and J ends lost 4 bases and 1 base, in that order; junction bases with no gene match: 6. CDR3 DNA: TGTGCCAGCAGTGCATTAGCGGGAAGGTCCTACGAGCAGTACTTC. It specifies CASSALAGRSYEQYF.

This clone was detected once. V usage is TRBV4-2 and J usage is TRBJ2-3; TRBD2 aligns across 9 bases. The germline CDR1 and CDR2 sequences are LGHNA and YNFKEQ. This CDR3 comprises 18 residues. Trimming removed 0 bases from V and 2 bases from J; junction bases left unmatched: 9. For the CDR3, the DNA is TGTGCCAGCAGCCAAGATAAAGTACTAGCGGGCGACACAGATACGCAGTATTTT. It specifies CASSQDKVLAGDTDTQYF.

This clone was observed a single time. V usage is TRBV6-4 and J usage is TRBJ2-2, with 7 bases matching TRBD1. Germline V CDR1 and CDR2: MRHNA, SNTAGT. V lost 2 bases, J lost 6 bases, and 3 bases stayed unmatched. The CDR3 is made up of 14 amino acids. The CDR3, as DNA: TGTGCCAGCAGTGACACAGGGGTTGCCGGGGAGCTGTTTTTT. Translation gives CASSDTGVAGELFF.

The V call is TRBV21-1, the J call TRBJ1-2; TRBD1, the table's D call, lacks a check against the DNA. TRBV21-1 is annotated as a pseudogene. This CDR3 is 17 amino acids long. CDR3 in amino acids: CASSGRGEPDTLYGYTF. CDR3 DNA: TGTGCCAGCAGCGGCAGGGGGGAACCCGACACCCTTTATGGCTACACCTTC.

The chain has TRBV10-3 and TRBJ2-1, with D unresolved. V was shortened by 4 bases and J by 5 bases, with 15 bases between the two germline ends. The V gene's germline CDR1 is ENHRY and CDR2 SYGVKD. The CDR3 runs to 15 residues. CDR3 bases: TGTGCCATCAGTGGGCCCTCCAGAGGAGACAATGAGCAGTTCTTC. This codes for CAISGPSRGDNEQFF.

The chain employs TRBV4-3 and TRBJ1-1; possible D gene TRBD1, 6 bases. CDR3 length: 14 amino acids. Trimming left V 1 base short and J 6 bases short, with 12 bases between. CDR1 LGHNA and CDR2 YSLEER come from the germline V gene. CDR3 amino acids: CASSQGLGAAEAFF. As DNA, the CDR3 is TGCGCCAGCAGCCAAGGGTTGGGGGCCGCTGAAGCTTTCTTT.

CDR3 residues: CASSFDNEQFF. The CDR3 DNA reads as TGTGCCAGCAGCTTCGACAATGAGCAGTTCTTC. J is TRBJ2-1 and V is TRBV7-9; no reliable D call. Germline CDR1 SEHNR, CDR2 FQNEAQ (reference sequence). This CDR3 region has 11 residues. Trimming pared 3 bases from V and 5 bases from J, leaving 2 bases between.

The J gene is TRBJ1-3, the V gene TRBV30; D may be TRBD1 (5 bases). Germline CDR1 GTSNPN, CDR2 SVGIG (reference sequence). The CDR3 is made up of 16 amino acids. V was cut by 4 bases and J by 2 bases, with 18 bases left in between. The CDR3 DNA reads TGTGCCTGGACTTTTGCAGGGTCAATCGCTGGAAACACCATATATTTT. Encoded protein: CAWTFAGSIAGNTIYF.

The chain employs TRBV29-1 and TRBJ2-7; TRBD2 might be the D (6 bases). The CDR3 is 14 residues long. The germline V gene encodes CDR1 SQVTM and CDR2 ANQGSEA. The V end was cut by 8 bases, the J end by 9 bases, with 26 bases between. CDR3 loop: CSPSWRGVVFGQYF. In DNA, the CDR3 is TGCAGCCCTTCGTGGAGGGGCGTCGTTTTCGGGCAGTACTTC.

V usage is TRBV10-3 and J usage is TRBJ1-2; TRBD1 matches at 9 bases. Trimming took 9 bases from V and 8 from J; bases not matched to a gene: 7. CDR3 size: 12 residues. CDR1 is ENHRY and CDR2 is SYGVKD in the germline V gene. CDR3 bases: TGTGCCATTCTACAGGGGGCAGGGGGCTACACCTTC. It yields the protein CAILQGAGGYTF.

V is TRBV6-5 and J is TRBJ1-2, with D possibly TRBD1 on 6 matching bases. Trimming removed 7 bases at V and 1 base at J, with 16 bases between. From germline, CDR1 is MNHEY and CDR2 SVGAGI. This CDR3 has 15 amino acids. CDR3 region: CASTLQGGVNYGYTF. In DNA form, the CDR3 reads TGTGCCAGCACCCTACAGGGAGGGGTTAACTATGGCTACACCTTC.

This CDR3 reads CASSLNGLISYEQYF. CDR3 nucleotide sequence: TGTGCCAGCAGCTTAAACGGGTTGATTTCCTACGAGCAGTACTTC. V and J are TRBV11-1 and TRBJ2-7, with D uncertain. This CDR3 is built from 15 residues. V gave up 2 bases and J gave up 1 base, with 12 bases separating them. The germline V gene has CDR1 SGHAT and CDR2 FQDESV (reference sequence).

This chain uses TRBV18 with TRBJ2-2; 7 bases fit TRBD1. Germline V gives CDR1 KGHSH, CDR2 LQKENI. The ends lost 2 bases at V and 2 bases at J; junction bases unmatched: 5. The CDR3 contains 16 residues. The CDR3 DNA reads as TGTGCCAGCTCACCAAATCGACAGGGAAACACCGGGGAGCTGTTTTTT. This translates into CASSPNRQGNTGELFF.

V usage is TRBV11-3 and J usage is TRBJ2-1; TRBD1 matches at 12 bases. Germline V gene data show CDR1 as SGHNT and CDR2 as YENEEA. The CDR3 sequence is 15 residues long. Trimming removed 0 bases from V and 6 bases from J; junction bases left unmatched: 0. Here the CDR3 reads CASSLEGQGANEQFF. For the CDR3, the DNA is TGTGCCAGCAGCTTAGAGGGACAGGGGGCCAATGAGCAGTTCTTC.

This sequence joins TRBV27 and TRBJ2-5, with 8 nucleotides matching TRBD1. Germline assignment: CDR1 MNHEY and CDR2 SMNVEV (reference sequence). V was pared by 5 bases and J by 5 bases, with 10 bases of the junction left unmatched. The CDR3 is 15 residues long. Here the CDR3 DNA reads TGTGCCAGCAGTCTCTCGGACAGGGCATACGAGACCCAGTACTTC. Translating it yields CASSLSDRAYETQYF.

J is TRBJ2-1 and V is TRBV7-3; 7 positions agree with TRBD2. Germline assignment: CDR1 SGHTA and CDR2 FQGTGA. V shed 5 bases and J 4 bases; nucleotides not matched to a gene: 5. This CDR3 region has 14 residues. The CDR3 spells CASSPGTTYNEQFF. As DNA, the CDR3 is TGTGCCAGCAGCCCAGGGACTACGTACAATGAGCAGTTCTTC. Looking up the rest from reference TRBV7-3 and TRBJ2-1 gives the full variable domain: GAGVSQTPSNKVTEKGKYVELRCDPISGHTALYWYRQSLGQGPEFLIYFQGTGAADDSGLPNDRFFAVRPEGSVSTLKIQRTERGDSAVYLCASSPGTTYNEQFFGPGTRLTVL.

The V and J genes are TRBV4-3 and TRBJ2-7, with D perhaps matching TRBD1 (6 bases). Trimming cost V 1 base and J 6 bases, with 19 bases left between them. The germline CDR1 and CDR2 sequences are LGHNA and YSLEER. The CDR3 length is 16 residues. For the CDR3, the DNA is TGCGCCAGCAGCCAAGTTGTTACAGGGACGTCATCCGAGCAGTACTTC. Translation: CASSQVVTGTSSEQYF.

V usage is TRBV6-5 and J usage is TRBJ2-6; TRBD1 matches at 7 bases. Losses at the gene ends were 10 bases for V and 3 bases for J; bases not matched to a gene: 6. Germline loops: CDR1 MNHEY, CDR2 SVGAGI. CDR3 length: 14 amino acids. DNA of the CDR3: TGTGCCACTTACAGGGGTGGTGGGGCCAACGTCCTGACTTTC. Translation gives CATYRGGGANVLTF.

This clone was detected once. V usage is TRBV6-5 and J usage is TRBJ2-3, with TRBD1 as a possible D gene (6 bases). V shed 6 bases and J shed 2 bases, with 12 bases lying between them. CDR1 and CDR2 from the germline V gene are MNHEY and SVGAGI. The CDR3 runs to 14 residues. The CDR3 spells CASRWGPHTDTQYF. CDR3 in DNA: TGTGCCAGCAGATGGGGGCCCCACACAGATACGCAGTATTTT.

V is TRBV29-1 and J is TRBJ1-1; D gene ambiguous. CDR3 length equals 9 residues. From germline, CDR1 is SQVTM and CDR2 ANQGSEA. The V and J ends lost 4 bases and 7 bases respectively, with 4 bases between them. DNA for the CDR3: TGCAGCGTTGGTATTGAAGCTTTCTTT. This encodes CSVGIEAFF. Full variable domain (remainder filled in from reference TRBV29-1 and TRBJ1-1): SAVISQKPSRDICQRGTSLTIQCQVDSQVTMMFWYRQQPGQSLTLIATANQGSEATYESGFVIDKFPISRPNLTFSTLTVSNMSPEDSSIYLCSVGIEAFFGQGTRLTVV.

J is TRBJ2-1 and V is TRBV3-1 (or the pseudogene TRBV3-2); 7 bases match TRBD2. Germline V lookup: CDR1 LGHDT, CDR2 YNNKEL (reference sequence). V was pared by 4 bases and J by 2 bases, with 5 bases of the junction left unmatched. The CDR3 extends over 15 amino acids. The CDR3 loop reads CASSRGGSPYNEQFF. CDR3 nucleotides: TGTGCCAGCAGCCGAGGCGGGAGCCCCTACAATGAGCAGTTCTTC.